This T cell receptor (beta chain) emerged from a study of shared clonotypes between healthy human individuals. Study background: CD4 naive and memory got three plates each, CD8 naive two, CD8 memory one. Study results and limitations: Some naive CD4 clonotypes, around 4.9%, turned up in common across several donors. Rarefaction exposed incomplete sorted-subset sequencing despite large depth.

Repertoires were generated with immunoSEQ multiplex PCR, while TCRdb's copy carries only in-frame clones and drops some. Of roughly 770,000 clones in the sample, about 97% were seen once. To note about this clone: As yet, its antigen is unknown.

Naive CD8 cells were CD45RO-negative, positively selected for CCR7, excluding terminally differentiated effector memory CD45RA+ cells. V lost 0 bases, J lost 10 bases, and 11 bases stayed unmatched. The CDR3 is 16 amino acids. CDR1 is LNHNV, CDR2 YYDKDF, per germline (reference sequence). The receptor was isolated from a man in his thirties or forties in good health. The V gene is TRBV15, the J gene TRBJ2-1, with 8 bases lining up with TRBD2. Material for sequencing was naive CD8+ T cells sorted from blood. DNA of the CDR3: TGTGCCACCAGCAGAGACCAGACTAGCGTATACATGGAGCAGTTCTTC. This codes for CATSRDQTSVYMEQFF.